The next 10 T cell receptor beta chains were all read from a single sample in a study of blood T cell repertoires in COVID-19 (dated by TCRdb to about 2020). Receptors were amplified or captured by the immunoSEQ multiplex PCR assay. Not all clones reach the TCRdb copy of this immuneACCESS table, which keeps in-frame sequences only. Checked studies attribute under half of the gap to unresolved V genes and leave the rest unexplained. This sample is represented by about 110,000 clones; 84% of them were singletons. The top ten constitute 7.9% of the sample. Sequencing was carried out using peripheral blood. The receptors here all came from a woman older than 75 with active or convalescent COVID-19.

CDR3: CASNTLAGGPDTQYF. The CDR3 nucleotides read TGTGCCAGCAACACACTAGCGGGAGGGCCAGATACGCAGTATTTT. The chain combines TRBV3-1 (or the pseudogene TRBV3-2) with TRBJ2-3; 13 bases are a match to TRBD2. The length of the CDR3 is 15 residues. Germline values: CDR1 LGHDT, CDR2 YNNKEL (reference sequence). The J segment lost 4 bases and the V segment lost 7 bases, leaving 5 bases of the junction unmatched.

This CDR3 is CASSQVLANYNEQFF. The DNA of the CDR3 is TGCGCCAGCAGCCAAGTACTAGCGAACTACAATGAGCAGTTCTTC. The chain has TRBV4-1 and TRBJ2-1; 7 positions agree with TRBD2. The CDR3 is 15 amino acids. Germline loops: CDR1 MGHRA, CDR2 YSYEKL. V lost 1 base and J lost 3; bases outside the gene matches: 3.

This clone has a single count. The chain joins TRBV27 to TRBJ2-5; D gene uncertain. This CDR3 has 13 amino acids. The germline V gene encodes CDR1 MNHEY and CDR2 SMNVEV (reference sequence). V shed 3 bases and J shed 4 bases, with 9 bases lying between them. The CDR3 coding sequence is TGTGCCAGCAGTTTTGGGCTAAGAGAGACCCAGTACTTC. Translation gives CASSFGLRETQYF.

This CDR3 is CASSRQGTNEKLFF. The CDR3 DNA follows: TGTGCCAGCAGTCGACAGGGAACTAATGAAAAACTGTTTTTT. V gene TRBV2 combines with J gene TRBJ1-4; 7 positions match TRBD1. The CDR3 spans 14 residues. V was clipped by 5 bases and J by 1 base; unmatched bases: 1. Germline V gene lookup returns CDR1 SNHLY and CDR2 FYNNEI.

The chain couples TRBV6-5 to TRBJ1-2; D gene unclear. Trimming left V 5 bases short and J 2 bases short, with 9 bases between. CDR1 MNHEY and CDR2 SVGAGI come from the germline V gene. The length of the CDR3 is 13 residues. The CDR3 protein is CASSQRQNYGYTF. The CDR3 DNA is TGTGCCAGCAGTCAGAGGCAGAACTATGGCTACACCTTC.

The genes are TRBV6-1 and TRBJ1-1, with TRBD1 identical over 7 bases. After removal of 2 bases from V and 13 bases from J, the junction contained 16 bases not matched to a gene. The CDR3 runs 15 residues. Germline V CDR1 and CDR2: MNHNS, SASEGT. CDR3 amino acids: CASSETGVLEVKGFF. The CDR3 nucleotides are TGTGCCAGCAGTGAAACAGGGGTCTTAGAGGTTAAGGGTTTCTTT.

The V call is TRBV2, the J call TRBJ1-2; TRBD1 matches at 7 bases. Germline V gene data show CDR1 as SNHLY and CDR2 as FYNNEI. V was pared by 1 base and J by 6 bases, with 5 bases of the junction left unmatched. The CDR3 totals 14 residues. Written as DNA, the CDR3 is TGTGCCAGCAGTGAAGGATGGGACAGCCATGGCTACACCTTC. Encoded protein: CASSEGWDSHGYTF.

The chain combines TRBV27 with TRBJ2-7, with 13 bases fitting TRBD2. With 6 bases clipped from V and 0 bases from J, the junction kept 11 bases outside the gene matches. Germline values: CDR1 MNHEY, CDR2 SMNVEV (reference sequence). The CDR3 sequence is 18 residues long. The CDR3 sequence: CASRLEGLAGASSYEQYF. CDR3 in DNA: TGTGCCAGCAGACTAGAAGGACTAGCGGGAGCGAGCTCCTACGAGCAGTACTTC.

The chain links TRBV19 to TRBJ1-5; 7 positions match TRBD1. Germline lookup yields CDR1 LNHDA and CDR2 SQIVND (reference sequence). The CDR3 runs to 14 residues. With V trimmed by 5 bases and J by 2 bases, 3 bases remained unmatched. CDR3 coding DNA: TGTGCCAGTAGTTCCACAGGGGGCAATCAGCCCCAGCATTTT. It specifies CASSSTGGNQPQHF.

The chain combines TRBV7-9 with TRBJ2-7, with 10 bases matching TRBD1. The V gene end was trimmed by 5 bases and the J gene end by 3 bases; junction bases not matched to a gene: 7. This CDR3 comprises 15 residues. Germline V lookup: CDR1 SEHNR, CDR2 FQNEAQ (reference sequence). The CDR3 DNA is TGTGCCAGCAGCCCTCAAGGGACAGGGGACTACGAGCAGTACTTC. Residues: CASSPQGTGDYEQYF.